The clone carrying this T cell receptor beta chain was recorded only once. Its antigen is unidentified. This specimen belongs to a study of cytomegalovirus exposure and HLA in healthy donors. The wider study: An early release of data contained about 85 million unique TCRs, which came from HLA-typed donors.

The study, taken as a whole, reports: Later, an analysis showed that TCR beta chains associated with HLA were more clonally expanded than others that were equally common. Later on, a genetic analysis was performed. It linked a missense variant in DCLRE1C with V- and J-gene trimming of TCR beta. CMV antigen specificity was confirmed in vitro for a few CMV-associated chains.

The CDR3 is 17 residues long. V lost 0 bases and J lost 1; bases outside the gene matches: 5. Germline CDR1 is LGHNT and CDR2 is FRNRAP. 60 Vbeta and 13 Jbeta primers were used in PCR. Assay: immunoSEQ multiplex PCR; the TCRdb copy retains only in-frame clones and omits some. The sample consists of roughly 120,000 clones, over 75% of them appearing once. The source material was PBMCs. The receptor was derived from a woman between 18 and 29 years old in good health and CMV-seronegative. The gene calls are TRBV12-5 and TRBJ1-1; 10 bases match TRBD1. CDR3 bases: TGTGCTAGTGGTTTGGTCCCGGGGGACAGGGGGAACACTGAAGCTTTCTTT. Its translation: CASGLVPGDRGNTEAFF.